Following are 30 T cell receptor beta chains from one sample sequenced in a study of blood T cell repertoires in COVID-19. Method: immunoSEQ multiplex PCR; TCRdb's copy keeps in-frame clones and lacks some. The sample lists about 240,000 clones, about four fifths occurring once. The sample consisted of PBMCs or T cells enriched from blood (not recorded which). The source is a woman between 35 and 50 years old who had been exposed to COVID-19.

V usage is TRBV28 and J usage is TRBJ1-5; D uncertain. The CDR3 covers 14 residues. V was shortened by 7 bases and J by 4 bases, with 14 bases between the two germline ends. Germline-derived CDR1 and CDR2 are MDHEN and SYDVKM. CDR3: CASTRALGNQPQHF. The CDR3 nucleotides are TGTGCCAGCACGAGGGCTTTGGGTAATCAGCCCCAGCATTTT. The variable domain in full, completed from reference TRBV28 and TRBJ1-5, reads DVKVTQSSRYLVKRTGEKVFLECVQDMDHENMFWYRQDPGLGLRLIYFSYDVKMKEKGDIPEGYSVSREKKERFSLILESASTNQTSMYLCASTRALGNQPQHFGDGTRLSIL.

V and J are TRBV21-1 and TRBJ2-1; the D segment call TRBD1 is taken from the table without a DNA check. TRBV21-1 is a pseudogene segment. This CDR3 spans 17 amino acids. CDR3 DNA sequence: TGTGCCAGCAGCAAAGGGAGGGACAGGGACTACCACAATGAGCAGTTCTTC. This gives the protein CASSKGRDRDYHNEQFF.

The chain couples TRBV29-1 to TRBJ1-5, with D tentatively TRBD1 (5 bases). This CDR3 spans 13 amino acids. Germline V CDR1 and CDR2: SQVTM, ANQGSEA. Trimming took 1 base from V and 7 from J, leaving 11 bases between them. The CDR3 DNA is TGCAGCGTTGAAGTGGGGGGGGAGCAGCCCCAGCATTTT. This sequence encodes CSVEVGGEQPQHF.

The V and J genes are TRBV6-2 or TRBV6-3 and TRBJ1-5, with a weak D call TRBD1 (6 bases). CDR3 length: 15 amino acids. Germline loops: CDR1 MNHEY, CDR2 SVGEGT. V dropped 2 bases and J dropped 6 bases, with 14 bases sitting between them. CDR3 DNA sequence: TGTGCCAGCAGTTACAAAGGGGGTCGGGGTCAGCCCCAGCATTTT. Its translation is CASSYKGGRGQPQHF.

On this clone: Other DNA sequences within the sample encode an identical CDR3. The rearrangement uses TRBV7-2 and TRBJ1-1; 8 positions agree with TRBD1. Germline trimming cut 5 bases from V and 2 bases from J; bases unmatched to any gene: 4. The CDR3 has 14 residues. CDR1 and CDR2 (germline): SGHTA, FQGNSA. The CDR3 loop is CASSPDRGNTEAFF. CDR3 DNA: TGTGCCAGCAGCCCCGACAGGGGAAACACTGAAGCTTTCTTT.

The V call is TRBV28, the J call TRBJ1-2, with D perhaps TRBD1 (6 bases). The CDR3 length is 16 residues. V dropped 2 bases and J dropped 8 bases, with 21 bases sitting between them. CDR1 is MDHEN and CDR2 is SYDVKM in the germline V gene. As DNA, the CDR3 is TGTGCCAGCAGTTTACGCCCCGGACAGAAGGTTGGCGGCTACACCTTC. The encoded protein is CASSLRPGQKVGGYTF.

V gene TRBV7-9 combines with J gene TRBJ2-1, with 8 bases fitting TRBD1. The CDR3 contains 16 residues. Germline CDR1 is SEHNR and CDR2 is FQNEAQ (reference sequence). J lost 5 bases, V lost 5 bases, and 11 bases had no gene match. The CDR3 sequence: CASSLGQGGIHNEQFF. CDR3 nucleotides: TGTGCCAGCAGCCTAGGACAGGGTGGGATACACAATGAGCAGTTCTTC.

The gene calls are TRBV19 and TRBJ2-2; 8 bases are shared with TRBD2. V lost 6 bases to trimming and J lost 4 bases; unmatched junction nucleotides: 7. Germline V lookup: CDR1 LNHDA, CDR2 SQIVND (reference sequence). This CDR3 is built from 15 residues. The CDR3 reads CASRSGLGSTGELFF. The CDR3, as DNA: TGTGCCAGTAGATCGGGACTAGGTAGCACCGGGGAGCTGTTTTTT.

The chain has TRBV3-1 (or the pseudogene TRBV3-2) and TRBJ2-5; TRBD2 matches at 13 bases. The CDR3 spans 14 residues. Germline V lookup: CDR1 LGHDT, CDR2 YNNKEL (reference sequence). Trimming at V came to 7 bases and at J to 7 bases, leaving 6 bases not matched to a gene. The CDR3 sequence: CASTGGLAGMTQYF. Written as DNA, the CDR3 is TGTGCCAGCACCGGGGGACTAGCGGGGATGACCCAGTACTTC.

This chain links TRBV19 with TRBJ1-1, with D perhaps matching TRBD1 (5 bases). CDR3 length: 15 residues. Between the trimmed V and J ends, which lost 3 bases and 1 base, there was a span of 12 bases. The germline V gene has CDR1 LNHDA and CDR2 SQIVND (reference sequence). The DNA for the CDR3 is TGTGCCAGTAGTATGGGGGGGATATCGAACACTGAAGCTTTCTTT. Its protein is CASSMGGISNTEAFF. The whole variable domain, remainder taken from reference TRBV19 and TRBJ1-1, is DGGITQSPKYLFRKEGQNVTLSCEQNLNHDAMYWYRQDPGQGLRLIYYSQIVNDFQKGDIAEGYSVSREKKESFPLTVTSAQKNPTAFYLCASSMGGISNTEAFFGQGTRLTVV.

V is TRBV29-1 and J is TRBJ2-2; 9 bases match TRBD1. CDR3 size: 17 residues. Germline V CDR1 and CDR2: SQVTM, ANQGSEA. V shed 3 bases, J shed 6 bases, and the junction held 14 bases outside the gene matches. The CDR3 region is CSVDPSNRGPLSGELFF. CDR3 DNA: TGCAGCGTTGACCCCTCAAACAGGGGGCCGCTATCCGGGGAGCTGTTTTTT.

This chain uses TRBV28 with TRBJ1-2; D not resolved. The ends were cut back, 5 bases at V and 8 bases at J, with 15 bases in the middle. Looked up from germline, CDR1 is MDHEN and CDR2 is SYDVKM. The CDR3 extends over 13 amino acids. The CDR3 DNA sequence: TGTGCCAGCAGTAACACGGAATCGGGGGGCTACACCTTC. It translates to CASSNTESGGYTF.

The chain carries TRBV9 and TRBJ2-7, with D unresolved. Germline V gene data show CDR1 as SGDLS and CDR2 as YYNGEE. The CDR3 totals 13 residues. V gave up 2 bases and J gave up 0 bases, with 6 bases separating them. The CDR3 DNA reads TGTGCCAGCAGCGTGCCAGGCTCCTACGAGCAGTACTTC. This codes for CASSVPGSYEQYF.

This chain joins TRBV21-1 and TRBJ1-4; TRBD1 is taken as the D call from the table, unchecked against the DNA. TRBV21-1 is annotated as a pseudogene. This CDR3 has 16 residues. The CDR3 bases are TGTGCCAGCAGCAAACATTGGGCCAGGGTTAATGAAAAACTGTTTTTT. Translated, it gives CASSKHWARVNEKLFF.

This clone appeared a single time. The V gene is TRBV5-1, the J gene TRBJ1-1; D might be TRBD1 (6 bases). Deletions cut 0 bases from V and 4 bases from J, with 7 bases between. The CDR3 is 13 amino acids. Germline CDR1 is SGHRS and CDR2 is YFSETQ. CDR3 residues: CASSLEGVTEAFF. CDR3 nucleotide sequence: TGCGCCAGCAGCTTGGAGGGGGTCACTGAAGCTTTCTTT.

This rearrangement joins TRBV4-3 to TRBJ1-2; 9 nucleotides line up with TRBD1. V shed 1 base and J 4 bases; nucleotides not matched to a gene: 4. The CDR3 runs to 15 residues. Looked up from germline, CDR1 is LGHNA and CDR2 is YSLEER. The CDR3 region is CASSQGGQGPYGYTF. CDR3 bases: TGCGCCAGCAGCCAAGGGGGACAGGGCCCCTATGGCTACACCTTC.

The V gene is TRBV4-3, the J gene TRBJ1-4, with D maybe TRBD1 (5 bases). Germline V lookup: CDR1 LGHNA, CDR2 YSLEER. Trimming left V 0 bases short and J 4 bases short, with 18 bases between. This CDR3 spans 18 amino acids. The CDR3 spells CASSQDWLGTTVNEKLFF. CDR3 bases: TGCGCCAGCAGCCAAGATTGGTTAGGGACTACCGTTAATGAAAAACTGTTTTTT.

The chain couples TRBV9 to TRBJ2-2, with 13 bases lining up with TRBD2. Trimming removed 0 bases from V and 0 bases from J; junction bases left unmatched: 14. CDR3 length: 22 amino acids. The germline V gene encodes CDR1 SGDLS and CDR2 YYNGEE. The CDR3 sequence: CASSVGPRTSGGTFANTGELFF. The CDR3, as DNA: TGTGCCAGCAGCGTAGGCCCCCGGACTAGCGGGGGTACTTTCGCGAACACCGGGGAGCTGTTTTTT.

This sequence joins TRBV5-4 and TRBJ1-6, with 10 nucleotides matching TRBD1. The V and J ends lost 2 bases and 1 base, in that order; junction bases with no gene match: 3. In germline, CDR1 is SGHNT, CDR2 YYREEE (reference sequence). This CDR3 contains 17 residues. The CDR3 DNA reads as TGTGCCAGCAGCTTTTCGGACAGGGGGTCCTATAATTCACCCCTCCACTTT. Translated, it gives CASSFSDRGSYNSPLHF.

This clone is a singleton in its sample. The chain is built from TRBV15 and TRBJ2-1, with 8 bases that match TRBD2. J was trimmed by 5 bases and V by 1 base; bases with no gene match: 7. Germline values: CDR1 LNHNV, CDR2 YYDKDF (reference sequence). The CDR3 has 16 amino acids. The CDR3 reads CATSRGAGGLNNEQFF. Here the CDR3 DNA reads TGTGCCACCAGCAGAGGCGCGGGGGGCCTTAACAATGAGCAGTTCTTC.

This clone was seen a single time. The chain joins TRBV19 to TRBJ1-2; D remains unclear. Looked up from germline, CDR1 is LNHDA and CDR2 is SQIVND (reference sequence). Between the trimmed V and J ends, which lost 6 bases and 8 bases, there was a span of 16 bases. This CDR3 has 13 amino acids. CDR3 amino acids: CASSSSTYEGYTF. As DNA, the CDR3 is TGTGCCAGTAGCTCTTCTACGTATGAGGGCTACACCTTC. The whole variable domain, filled in from reference TRBV19 and TRBJ1-2, reads DGGITQSPKYLFRKEGQNVTLSCEQNLNHDAMYWYRQDPGQGLRLIYYSQIVNDFQKGDIAEGYSVSREKKESFPLTVTSAQKNPTAFYLCASSSSTYEGYTFGSGTRLTVV.

This chain joins TRBV7-9 and TRBJ2-5, with TRBD2 matching over 8 bases. J gave up 2 bases and V 5 bases, and 13 bases lay outside the gene matches. Germline CDR1 SEHNR, CDR2 FQNEAQ (reference sequence). The CDR3 has 17 residues. The DNA for the CDR3 is TGTGCCAGCAGCCGAGGGAGTACGAGCGGGGGTCAAGAGACCCAGTACTTC. Residues: CASSRGSTSGGQETQYF.

This chain links TRBV7-8 with TRBJ1-1; D is ambiguous. In germline, CDR1 is SGHVS, CDR2 FQNEAQ. V was shortened by 4 bases and J by 7 bases, with 13 bases between the two germline ends. The CDR3 has 13 amino acids. This CDR3 is CASSSNHGGEAFF. Here the CDR3 DNA reads TGTGCCAGCAGCTCCAATCACGGAGGTGAAGCTTTCTTT.

Of note for this clone: This CDR3 is also generated by other DNA sequences in the sample. The chain is built from TRBV4-2 and TRBJ1-2; TRBD1 agrees at 7 bases. Germline lookup yields CDR1 LGHNA and CDR2 YNFKEQ. The CDR3 is made up of 16 amino acids. Unmatched junction bases numbered 4, after V lost 0 bases and J lost 0 bases. CDR3 sequence (DNA): TGTGCCAGCAGCCAAGATCGCCAGGGGGCTAACTATGGCTACACCTTC. It yields the protein CASSQDRQGANYGYTF.

The chain links TRBV13 to TRBJ2-5; 9 bases line up with TRBD2. CDR1 and CDR2 (germline): PRHDT, FYEKMQ (reference sequence). The trim removed 4 bases at V and 2 bases at J, leaving 8 bases unmatched. This CDR3 region has 16 residues. The DNA for the CDR3 is TGTGCCAGCAGCTCTATAGCGGGGGCCGGGCAAGAGACCCAGTACTTC. It encodes CASSSIAGAGQETQYF.

This chain joins TRBV9 and TRBJ2-5; 9 bases are shared with TRBD2. This CDR3 region has 15 residues. V was clipped by 4 bases and J by 4 bases; unmatched bases: 8. The V gene's germline CDR1 is SGDLS and CDR2 YYNGEE. CDR3 sequence (DNA): TGTGCCAGCAGCCTCATAGCGGGGGCTGGAGAGACCCAGTACTTC. Residues: CASSLIAGAGETQYF.

The gene calls are TRBV19 and TRBJ1-2, with D possibly matching TRBD1 (5 bases). This CDR3 spans 13 amino acids. CDR1 and CDR2 from the germline V gene are LNHDA and SQIVND (reference sequence). V was pared by 3 bases and J by 6 bases, with 11 bases between. The CDR3 here is CASSMQGGDGYTF. CDR3 coding DNA: TGTGCCAGTAGTATGCAGGGAGGAGATGGCTACACCTTC.

The chain couples TRBV18 to TRBJ2-5; no firm D call. The CDR3 runs 12 residues. The V and J ends lost 5 bases and 1 base respectively, with 5 bases between them. The germline gives CDR1 KGHSH, CDR2 LQKENI. CDR3 protein: CASSGSQETQYF. In DNA form, the CDR3 reads TGTGCCAGCTCAGGCAGCCAAGAGACCCAGTACTTC.

The V and J genes are TRBV30 and TRBJ1-2; TRBD1 matches 7 bases. J was trimmed by 7 bases and V by 0 bases; bases with no gene match: 5. CDR1 is GTSNPN, CDR2 SVGIG, per germline (reference sequence). The CDR3 length is 13 residues. The CDR3 DNA reads as TGTGCCTGGAGTGTACCCCCAGGGGGTGGCTACACCTTC. It encodes CAWSVPPGGGYTF.

The chain has TRBV27 and TRBJ1-3; D remains ambiguous. Trimming took off 5 bases at V and 2 bases at J, with 10 bases between the two ends. Germline CDR1 reads MNHEY; CDR2 reads SMNVEV (reference sequence). There are 14 residues in the CDR3. This CDR3 reads CASSPQIAGNTIYF. DNA of the CDR3: TGTGCCAGCAGTCCACAGATCGCTGGAAACACCATATATTTT.